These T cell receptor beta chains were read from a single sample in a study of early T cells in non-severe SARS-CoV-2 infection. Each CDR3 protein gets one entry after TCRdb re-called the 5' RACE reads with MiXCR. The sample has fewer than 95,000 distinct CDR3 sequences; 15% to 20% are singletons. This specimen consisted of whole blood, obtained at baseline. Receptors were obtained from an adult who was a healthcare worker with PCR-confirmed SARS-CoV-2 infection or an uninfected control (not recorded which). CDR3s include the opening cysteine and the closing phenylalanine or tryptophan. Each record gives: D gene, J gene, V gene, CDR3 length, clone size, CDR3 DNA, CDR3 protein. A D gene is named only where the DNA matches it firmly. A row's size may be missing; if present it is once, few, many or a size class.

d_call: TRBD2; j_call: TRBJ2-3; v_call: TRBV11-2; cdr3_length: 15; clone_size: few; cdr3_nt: TGTGCCAGCAGCAGGGGACTAGGTTTGACAGATACGCAGTATTTT; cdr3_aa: CASSRGLGLTDTQYF
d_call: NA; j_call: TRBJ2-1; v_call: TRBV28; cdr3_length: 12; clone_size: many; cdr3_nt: TGTGCCAGCAGTTTAGGATTCGGTGAGCAGTTCTTC; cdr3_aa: CASSLGFGEQFF
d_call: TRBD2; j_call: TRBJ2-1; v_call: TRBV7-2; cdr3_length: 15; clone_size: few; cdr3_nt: TGTGCCAGCAGCTTACTAGCGGGAGGACCCAATGAGCAGTTCTTC; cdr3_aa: CASSLLAGGPNEQFF
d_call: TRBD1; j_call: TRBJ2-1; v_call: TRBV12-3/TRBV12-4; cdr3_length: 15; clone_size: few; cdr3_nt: TGTGCCAGCAGTTTAAAAGGGACAGGTTTTTTTGAGCAGTTCTTC; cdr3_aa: CASSLKGTGFFEQFF
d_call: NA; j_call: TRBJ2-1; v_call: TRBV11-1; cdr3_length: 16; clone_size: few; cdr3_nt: TGTGCCAGCAGCTCGCACTTGCAGGGCTCCTACAATGAGCAGTTCTTC; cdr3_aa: CASSSHLQGSYNEQFF
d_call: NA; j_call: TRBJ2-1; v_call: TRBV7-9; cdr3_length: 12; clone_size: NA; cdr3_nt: TGTGCCAGCAGCTTAATGGTCAATGAGCAGTTCTTC; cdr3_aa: CASSLMVNEQFF
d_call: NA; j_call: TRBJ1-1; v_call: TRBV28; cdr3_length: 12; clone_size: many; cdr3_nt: TGTGCCAGCAGTCAATTCATGGCAGAAGCTTTTTTT; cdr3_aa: CASSQFMAEAFF
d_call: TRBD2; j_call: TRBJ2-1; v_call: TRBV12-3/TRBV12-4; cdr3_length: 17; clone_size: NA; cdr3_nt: TGTGCCAGCAGTTCTGTGGGACTAGCGGGGCCCTACAATGAGCAGTTCTTC; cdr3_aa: CASSSVGLAGPYNEQFF
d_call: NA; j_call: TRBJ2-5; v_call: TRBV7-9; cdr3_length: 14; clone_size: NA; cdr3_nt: TGTGCCAGCAGCCAACAGGGAGCCGAAGAGACCCAGTACTTC; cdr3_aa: CASSQQGAEETQYF
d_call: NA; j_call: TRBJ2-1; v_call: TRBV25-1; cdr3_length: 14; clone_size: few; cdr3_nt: TGTGCCAGCAGTCGCCCCGGGGGATACAATGAGCAGTTCTTC; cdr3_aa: CASSRPGGYNEQFF
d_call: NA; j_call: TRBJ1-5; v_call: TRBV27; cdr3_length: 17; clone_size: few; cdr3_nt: TGTGCCAGCATCTCCCCGGGAGAGGGATTGGGCAATCAGCCCCAGCATTTT; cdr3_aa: CASISPGEGLGNQPQHF
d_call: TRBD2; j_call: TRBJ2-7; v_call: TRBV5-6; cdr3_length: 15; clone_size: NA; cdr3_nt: TGTGCCAGCAGCTTAGCTAGCGGGAGTGGGTCCGAGCAGTACTTC; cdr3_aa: CASSLASGSGSEQYF
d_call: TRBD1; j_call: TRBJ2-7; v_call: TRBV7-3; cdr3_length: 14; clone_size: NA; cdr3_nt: TGTGCCAGCAGCGTCGGACAGGGACCCTACGAGCAGTACTTC; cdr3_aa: CASSVGQGPYEQYF
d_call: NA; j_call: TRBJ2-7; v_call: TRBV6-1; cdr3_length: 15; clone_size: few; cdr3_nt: TGTGCCAGCAGGACAAGGACCACTACGCCCTACGAGCAGTACTTC; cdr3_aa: CASRTRTTTPYEQYF